This T cell receptor (beta chain) was observed in a study of cytomegalovirus exposure and HLA in healthy donors. Broader study findings: A list of around 160 TCR beta chains associated with cytomegalovirus was given. The tendency of first-cohort TCR clusters to co-occur in the roughly 110 validation repertoires emerged from a later analysis. Rare sequences made up most TCRs, while some public TCRs were found in many donors.

Turning to this clone: Its specificity is unknown.

Among the roughly 120 subjects of the validation cohort, separate from the approximately 670-subject first cohort, were the donors. The V and J ends lost 3 bases and 7 bases, in that order; junction bases with no gene match: 8. The CDR3 covers 14 residues. Germline CDR1 and CDR2: MDHEN and SYDVKM. TCRdb's copy holds only in-frame clones and misses some; the assay was immunoSEQ multiplex PCR. This sample has hundreds of thousands of clones, with around 86% found just once. The source material was PBMCs. The chain recombines TRBV28 with TRBJ1-2; 7 nucleotides agree with TRBD1. The origin of this receptor is a woman between 18 and 30 years old in good health and CMV-seronegative. CDR3 DNA: TGTGCCAGCAGTTTTGAAGGGGGCGCACTTGGCTACACCTTC. It yields the protein CASSFEGGALGYTF.